This entry lists 12 T cell receptor beta chains sequenced from one sample in a study of shared clonotypes between healthy human individuals. The table came from immunoSEQ multiplex PCR; TCRdb's copy has only in-frame clones and leaves some out. The data hold millions of clones, with roughly 95% observed a single time. Naive CD8 cells, CD45RO-negative and positively selected for CCR7, excluded terminally differentiated effector memory CD45RA+ cells. The sequenced sample consisted of naive CD8+ T cells sorted from blood. The receptors come from a man between 18 and 29 years old in good health.

Note on this clone: Other nucleotide sequences in the sample specify the same CDR3. The chain is built from TRBV29-1 and TRBJ1-1; 10 bases are shared with TRBD1. The CDR3 has 14 residues. Germline trimming cut 6 bases from V and 1 base from J; bases unmatched to any gene: 5. The germline gives CDR1 SQVTM, CDR2 ANQGSEA. The CDR3 DNA follows: TGCAGCGTGGGAGACAGGGGGCCGAACACTGAAGCTTTCTTT. It specifies CSVGDRGPNTEAFF.

The V gene is TRBV10-1, the J gene TRBJ2-3; D possibly corresponds to TRBD1 (6 bases). CDR1 is WNHNN and CDR2 is SYGVQD in the germline V gene (reference sequence). V dropped 3 bases and J dropped 3 bases, with 10 bases sitting between them. The CDR3 runs 14 residues. Here the CDR3 reads CASSETGMTDTQYF. CDR3 nucleotides: TGCGCCAGCAGTGAAACAGGGATGACAGATACGCAGTATTTT.

The chain uses TRBV30 and TRBJ2-7; 8 nucleotides agree with TRBD1. The J segment lost 5 bases and the V segment lost 5 bases, leaving 11 bases of the junction unmatched. The germline V gene has CDR1 GTSNPN and CDR2 SVGIG (reference sequence). The CDR3 is made up of 14 amino acids. This chain's CDR3 is CAWSTGQGIDEQYF. The CDR3, as DNA: TGTGCCTGGTCTACTGGACAGGGCATCGACGAGCAGTACTTC.

The chain recombines TRBV6-6 with TRBJ1-2; unclear D gene. The germline V and J ends were trimmed by 5 bases and 4 bases, with 14 bases remaining between them. Germline loops: CDR1 MNHNY, CDR2 SVGAGI (reference sequence). The CDR3 extends over 14 amino acids. The CDR3 sequence is CASSTSDFTYGYTF. CDR3 DNA sequence: TGTGCCAGCAGTACATCGGACTTTACCTATGGCTACACCTTC.

The chain combines TRBV5-1 with TRBJ1-4; D perhaps matches TRBD1 (5 bases). V was trimmed by 4 bases and J by 0 bases, leaving 10 bases between them. Germline CDR1 and CDR2: SGHRS and YFSETQ. This CDR3 spans 15 amino acids. CDR3 region: CASSVTAPTNEKLFF. The CDR3 bases are TGCGCCAGCAGCGTGACAGCTCCAACTAATGAAAAACTGTTTTTT.

On this clone: The junction departs from the called germline gene at one end, perhaps through a read error. The rearrangement joins TRBV7-7 to TRBJ2-7; 8 nucleotides match TRBD1. CDR1 and CDR2 (germline): SSHAT, FNYEAQ (reference sequence). CDR3 length equals 15 residues. CDR3 residues: CASSLEPGQAYEQYF. Here the CDR3 DNA reads TGTGCTAGCAGCTTAGAACCGGGACAGGCCTACGAGCAGTACTTC.

The chain couples TRBV30 to TRBJ2-2; TRBD1 aligns across 10 bases. The CDR3 sequence is 15 residues long. Losses at the gene ends were 2 bases for V and 7 bases for J; bases not matched to a gene: 7. CDR1 is GTSNPN, CDR2 SVGIG, per germline (reference sequence). The CDR3 region has the DNA TGTGCCTGGAGTTCCGAGGGACAGGGGATCGGGGAGCTGTTTTTT. This sequence encodes CAWSSEGQGIGELFF.

The chain couples TRBV27 to TRBJ2-7, with 7 bases lining up with TRBD1. Losses at the gene ends were 6 bases for V and 3 bases for J; bases not matched to a gene: 14. The germline gives CDR1 MNHEY, CDR2 SMNVEV (reference sequence). The CDR3 has 16 amino acids. Here the CDR3 reads CASSSPTGVGYYEQYF. Written as DNA, the CDR3 is TGTGCCAGCAGCTCGCCTACAGGGGTGGGCTACTACGAGCAGTACTTC.

CDR3 in amino acids: CASRGLAGAYEQYF. The CDR3 DNA reads as TGTGCCAGCAGGGGACTAGCGGGGGCCTACGAGCAGTACTTC. The chain combines TRBV2 with TRBJ2-7, with 14 bases identical to TRBD2. The CDR3 extends over 14 amino acids. V shed 6 bases, J shed 2 bases, and the junction held 0 bases outside the gene matches. Per germline, CDR1 SNHLY and CDR2 FYNNEI.

This clone was seen only once. J is TRBJ2-1 and V is TRBV6-6; maybe TRBD2 (6 bases). The germline CDR1 and CDR2 sequences are MNHNY and SVGAGI (reference sequence). V was cut by 6 bases and J by 9 bases, with 12 bases left in between. The CDR3 has 12 residues. CDR3 in DNA: TGTGCCAGCAGCCGGAGGGATGGTGAGCAGTTCTTC. Translated, it gives CASSRRDGEQFF.

The chain uses TRBV19 and TRBJ2-7; D may match TRBD1 or TRBD2 (5 bases each). V was pared by 6 bases and J by 3 bases, with 12 bases between. The CDR3 runs to 13 residues. The germline gives CDR1 LNHDA, CDR2 SQIVND (reference sequence). CDR3 amino acids: CASRGDPHYEQYF. DNA of the CDR3: TGTGCCAGTAGGGGGGACCCCCACTACGAGCAGTACTTC.

This rearrangement joins TRBV6-6 to TRBJ2-5, with 9 bases that match TRBD2. V was clipped by 4 bases and J by 0 bases; unmatched bases: 0. The CDR3 covers 14 residues. Germline CDR1 is MNHNY and CDR2 is SVGAGI (reference sequence). In DNA, the CDR3 is TGTGCCAGCAGTTTAGCGGGGGACCAAGAGACCCAGTACTTC. It specifies CASSLAGDQETQYF.